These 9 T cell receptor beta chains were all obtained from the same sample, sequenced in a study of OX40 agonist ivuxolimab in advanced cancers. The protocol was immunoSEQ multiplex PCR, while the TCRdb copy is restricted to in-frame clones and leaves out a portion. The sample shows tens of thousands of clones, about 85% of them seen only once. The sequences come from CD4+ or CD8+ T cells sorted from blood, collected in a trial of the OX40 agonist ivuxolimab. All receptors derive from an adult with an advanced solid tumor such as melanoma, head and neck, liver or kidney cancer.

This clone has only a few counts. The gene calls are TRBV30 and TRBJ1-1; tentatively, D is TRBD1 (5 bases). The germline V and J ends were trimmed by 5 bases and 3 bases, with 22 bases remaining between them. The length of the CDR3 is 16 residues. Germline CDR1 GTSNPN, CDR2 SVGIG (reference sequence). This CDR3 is CAWSSFVRGWYTEAFF. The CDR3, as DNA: TGTGCCTGGTCTAGTTTCGTGAGGGGCTGGTACACTGAAGCTTTCTTT. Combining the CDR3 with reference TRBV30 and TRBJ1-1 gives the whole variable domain SQTIHQWPATLVQPVGSPLSLECTVEGTSNPNLYWYRQAAGRGLQLLFYSVGIGQISSEVPQNLSASRPQDRQFILSSKKLLLSDSGFYLCAWSSFVRGWYTEAFFGQGTRLTVV.

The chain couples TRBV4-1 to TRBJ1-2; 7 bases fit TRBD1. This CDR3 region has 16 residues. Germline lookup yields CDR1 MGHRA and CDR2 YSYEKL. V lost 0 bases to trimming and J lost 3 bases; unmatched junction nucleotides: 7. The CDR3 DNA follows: TGCGCCAGCAGCCAAGACATAACCAGGGGGGACTATGGCTACACCTTC. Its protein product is CASSQDITRGDYGYTF.

The CDR3 nucleotides are TGTGCCAGCAGCTCCACTCTAGCGGGAGGGTTTCCCAATGAGCAGTTCTTC. It yields the protein CASSSTLAGGFPNEQFF. The J gene is TRBJ2-1, the V gene TRBV13; 12 bases agree with TRBD2. The CDR3 runs to 17 residues. Trimming at V came to 4 bases and at J to 6 bases, leaving 10 bases not matched to a gene. CDR1 is PRHDT and CDR2 is FYEKMQ in the germline V gene (reference sequence).

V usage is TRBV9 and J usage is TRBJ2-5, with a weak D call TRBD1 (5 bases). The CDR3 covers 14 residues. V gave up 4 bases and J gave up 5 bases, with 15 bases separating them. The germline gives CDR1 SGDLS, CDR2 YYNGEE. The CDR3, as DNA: TGTGCCAGCAGCCCCGGTGATGGGGCGGAGACCCAGTACTTC. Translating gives CASSPGDGAETQYF. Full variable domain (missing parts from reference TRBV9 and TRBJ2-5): DSGVTQTPKHLITATGQRVTLRCSPRSGDLSVYWYQQSLDQGLQFLIQYYNGEERAKGNILERFSAQQFPDLHSELNLSSLELGDSALYFCASSPGDGAETQYFGPGTRLLVL.

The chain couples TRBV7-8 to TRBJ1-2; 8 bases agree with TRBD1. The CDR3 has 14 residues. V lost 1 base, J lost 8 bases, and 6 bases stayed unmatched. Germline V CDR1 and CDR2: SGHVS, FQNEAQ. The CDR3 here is CASSLGQGAGGYTF. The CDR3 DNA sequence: TGTGCCAGCAGCTTAGGGCAGGGGGCAGGAGGCTACACCTTC.

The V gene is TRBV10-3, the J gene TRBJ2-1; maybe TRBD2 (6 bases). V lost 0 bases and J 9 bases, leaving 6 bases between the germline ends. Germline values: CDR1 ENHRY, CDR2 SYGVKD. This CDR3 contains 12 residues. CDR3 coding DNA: TGTGCCATCAGTGAGTCGGGAGGTGAGCAGTTCTTC. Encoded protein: CAISESGGEQFF.

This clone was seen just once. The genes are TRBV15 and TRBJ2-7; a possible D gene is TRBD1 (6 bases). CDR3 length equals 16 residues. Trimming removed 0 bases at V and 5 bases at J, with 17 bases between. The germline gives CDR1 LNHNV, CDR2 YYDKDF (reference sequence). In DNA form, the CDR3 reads TGTGCCACCAGCAGAGACCCCGACAGGCGAAGGGACGAGCAGTACTTC. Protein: CATSRDPDRRRDEQYF.

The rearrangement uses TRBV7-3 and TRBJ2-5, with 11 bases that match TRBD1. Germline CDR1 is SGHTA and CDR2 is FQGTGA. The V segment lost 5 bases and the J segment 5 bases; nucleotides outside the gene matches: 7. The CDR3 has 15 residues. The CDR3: CASSRGTGGRETQYF. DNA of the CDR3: TGTGCCAGCAGCCGAGGGACAGGGGGACGGGAGACCCAGTACTTC.

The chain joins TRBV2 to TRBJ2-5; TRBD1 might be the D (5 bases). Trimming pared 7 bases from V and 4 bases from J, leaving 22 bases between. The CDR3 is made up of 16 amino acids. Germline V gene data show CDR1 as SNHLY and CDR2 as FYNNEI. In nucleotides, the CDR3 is TGTGCCAGCATGATAAGGACATCAGGCTGGCTAGAGACCCAGTACTTC. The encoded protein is CASMIRTSGWLETQYF.